This T cell receptor (beta chain) was documented in a study of blood T cell repertoires in COVID-19 (dated by TCRdb to about 2020). Context from the whole study: The collaborator samples originated in the United States, Italy and Spain and spanned the acute and convalescent phases of COVID-19. The prospective study material was composed of cDNA or gDNA derived from T cells, B-cell-depleted T cells, or PBMCs. Where HLA class I and class II types were available, the types were taken from metadata supplied by the sample provider, not from assay-based typing. Subjects who had been exposed to COVID-19, were actively infected with it, or had recovered from it provided the deeply sampled blood TCRbeta repertoires that made up the dataset. The sample metadata nearly always contained a de-identified subject ID, COVID-19 status, age in years and sex. Samples were obtained from the ongoing ImmuneRACE study (first 160 participants) and from 1,254 subjects provided by 6 global collaborators. The repertoires were released in a freely available public database intended as a resource for research on the immune response to SARS-CoV-2. The research as a whole found: How much clinical and demographic metadata was included differed by source and by participant, and the metadata was provided uncurated.

One collaborating source in Seattle enrolled patients during active infection and followed them longitudinally through the course of disease. The collaborating institutions used their own protocols to collect whole blood in K2EDTA tubes. For TCRbeta analysis, collaborator samples were shipped as frozen whole blood, as isolated PBMCs, or as DNA extracted from either sample type. TCRbeta CDR3 regions were amplified from genomic DNA using the immunoSEQ Assay, a bias-controlled multiplex PCR. On the authors' methods: The number of nucleated cells in each sample was estimated from the amplification of reference gene primers within the assay. Sequence reads were collapsed and filtered to measure the absolute abundance of every unique TCRbeta CDR3 rearrangement. For each sample, productive Simpson clonality was calculated as the square root of Simpson's diversity index over productive rearrangements. TCRdb carries this immuneACCESS record with in-frame sequences only. Its versions omit some clonotypes, under half of them owing to an unresolved V gene in the studies checked, with the rest unexplained. The D gene and trimming were derived from the DNA, and the V and J assignments and clone size from that table. The sample table contains fewer than 250,000 clones; only one count was recorded for over 80% of them. The ten largest clones capture around 8% of the sample.

With regard to this clone: There is no known antigen for this receptor. No base quality information exists; no much larger clone differs at one position.

The sequencing input was peripheral blood. This receptor was identified in a woman aged 55-69 years with COVID-19, enrolled during active disease.

In nucleotide form, the sequence is TGTGCCAGTGCGACTAGCGGGACTAGCACAGATACGCAGTATTTT. Its translation is CASATSGTSTDTQYF. The chain is assembled from TRBV7-9 and TRBJ2-3; 11 middle bases align to TRBD2. Relative to germline, V is missing 9 bases and J is missing 0 bases, with 5 bases of the junction outside any gene match. There are 15 amino acids in the CDR3, from cysteine to phenylalanine inclusive. This entry keeps only the CDR3 DNA: 45 bases, framed from base 1. Taken from the germline V gene (reference sequence), the CDR1 and CDR2 loops are SEHNR and FQNEAQ.